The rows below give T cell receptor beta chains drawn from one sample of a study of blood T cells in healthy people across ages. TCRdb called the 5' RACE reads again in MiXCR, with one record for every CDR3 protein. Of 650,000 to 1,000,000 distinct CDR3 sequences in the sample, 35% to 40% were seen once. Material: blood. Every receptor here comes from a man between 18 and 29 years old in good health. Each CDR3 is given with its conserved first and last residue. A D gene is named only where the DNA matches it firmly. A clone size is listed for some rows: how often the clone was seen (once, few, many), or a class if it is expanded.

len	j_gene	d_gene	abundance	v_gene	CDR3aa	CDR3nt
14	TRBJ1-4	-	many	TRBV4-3	CASSQARGNEKLFF	TGCGCCAGCAGCCAAGCCCGGGGTAATGAAAAACTGTTTTTT
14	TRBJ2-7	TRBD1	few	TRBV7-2	CASSFGTGVDEQYF	TGTGCCAGCAGCTTCGGGACAGGGGTAGACGAGCAGTACTTC
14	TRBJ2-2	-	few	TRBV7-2	CASSVPGGNGELFF	TGTGCCAGCAGCGTGCCAGGGGGGAACGGGGAGCTGTTTTTT
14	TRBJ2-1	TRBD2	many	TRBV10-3	CAISGTSGDNEQFF	TGTGCCATCAGTGGGACTAGCGGGGACAATGAGCAGTTCTTC
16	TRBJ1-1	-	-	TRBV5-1	CASSLDRQSEWTEAFF	TGCGCCAGCAGCTTAGACCGACAGTCGGAGTGGACTGAAGCTTTCTTT
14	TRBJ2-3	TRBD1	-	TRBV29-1	CSGDRDRGTDTQYF	TGCAGCGGGGATAGGGACAGGGGAACAGATACGCAGTATTTT
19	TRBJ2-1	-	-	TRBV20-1	CSARDTPRSGPRVDCEQFF	TGCAGTGCTAGGGACACTCCGCGCTCGGGGCCGCGAGTAGACTGTGAGCAGTTCTTC
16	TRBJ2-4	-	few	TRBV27	CASKSDSLLPKRIQYF	TGTGCCAGCAAATCCGACAGCCTGTTGCCAAAACGGATTCAGTACTTC
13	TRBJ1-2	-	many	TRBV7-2	CASSLASYYGYTF	TGTGCCAGCAGCTTAGCCAGCTACTATGGCTACACCTTC
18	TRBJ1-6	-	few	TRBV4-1	CASSQDVPASSYNSPLHF	TGCGCCAGCAGCCAAGATGTGCCAGCGAGCTCCTATAATTCACCCCTCCACTTT
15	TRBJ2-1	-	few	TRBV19	CASSISLDNLGEQFF	TGTGCCAGTAGTATAAGTCTGGACAACTTAGGGGAGCAGTTCTTC
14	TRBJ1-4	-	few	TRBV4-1	CASSQALLEEKLFF	TGCGCCAGCAGCCAAGCTCTGCTCGAGGAAAAACTGTTTTTT
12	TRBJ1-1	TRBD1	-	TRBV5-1	CTSSPGQAEAFF	TGCACCAGCAGCCCAGGACAGGCCGAAGCTTTCTTT
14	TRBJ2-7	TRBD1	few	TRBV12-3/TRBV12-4	CASSGTGQLGEQYF	TGTGCCAGCAGTGGGACAGGGCAATTGGGCGAGCAGTACTTC
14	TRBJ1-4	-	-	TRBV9	CASSPHATNEKLFF	TGTGCCAGCAGCCCACACGCAACTAATGAAAAACTGTTTTTT
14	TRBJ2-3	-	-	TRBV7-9	CASSLGGETDTQYF	TGTGCCAGCAGCTTAGGGGGGGAGACAGATACGCAGTATTTT
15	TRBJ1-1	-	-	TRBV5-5	CASSLRWTVGTEAFF	TGTGCCAGCAGCCTACGGTGGACAGTTGGCACTGAAGCTTTCTTT
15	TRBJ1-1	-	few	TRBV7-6	CASSHDRMGNTEAFF	TGTGCCAGCAGCCACGACAGGATGGGGAACACTGAAGCTTTCTTT
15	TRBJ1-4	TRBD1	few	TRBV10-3	CAIRSTGAHNEKLFF	TGTGCCATCAGGAGTACAGGGGCACATAATGAAAAACTGTTTTTT
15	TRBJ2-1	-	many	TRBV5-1	CASSLDSMEYNEQFF	TGCGCCAGCAGCTTGGACAGCATGGAGTACAATGAGCAGTTCTTC
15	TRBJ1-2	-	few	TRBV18	CASSPMSLANYGYTF	TGTGCCAGCTCACCAATGAGTTTAGCTAACTATGGCTACACCTTC
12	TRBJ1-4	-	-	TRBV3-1	CASSQQRRKLFF	TGTGCCAGCAGCCAACAGAGGAGAAAACTGTTTTTT
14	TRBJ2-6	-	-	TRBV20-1	CSASVQSGANVLTF	TGCAGTGCTAGTGTACAGTCTGGGGCCAACGTCCTGACTTTC